Sequencing of this T cell receptor beta chain was carried out in a study of cytomegalovirus exposure and HLA in healthy donors. Study-level results: High specificity and sensitivity for cytomegalovirus status were reported for the classifier.

Concerning this clone: The antigen is not known.

The study ran its PCR with 60 Vbeta and 13 Jbeta primers. The repertoire was sequenced with immunoSEQ multiplex PCR; TCRdb's copy has only in-frame clones and lacks some. The table records 150,000 or so clones, about 75% of them present only once. The length of the CDR3 is 17 residues. J was trimmed by 4 bases and V by 3 bases; bases with no gene match: 15. Germline CDR1 SGHAT, CDR2 FQNNGV. The material sequenced was PBMCs. The chain joins TRBV11-2 to TRBJ2-7, with 7 bases lining up with TRBD2. This TCR came from a young man in good health and CMV-seropositive. CDR3 sequence: CASSFREGRELRYEQYF. The CDR3 DNA follows: TGTGCCAGCAGCTTTAGGGAGGGGCGGGAGTTGAGGTACGAGCAGTACTTC.